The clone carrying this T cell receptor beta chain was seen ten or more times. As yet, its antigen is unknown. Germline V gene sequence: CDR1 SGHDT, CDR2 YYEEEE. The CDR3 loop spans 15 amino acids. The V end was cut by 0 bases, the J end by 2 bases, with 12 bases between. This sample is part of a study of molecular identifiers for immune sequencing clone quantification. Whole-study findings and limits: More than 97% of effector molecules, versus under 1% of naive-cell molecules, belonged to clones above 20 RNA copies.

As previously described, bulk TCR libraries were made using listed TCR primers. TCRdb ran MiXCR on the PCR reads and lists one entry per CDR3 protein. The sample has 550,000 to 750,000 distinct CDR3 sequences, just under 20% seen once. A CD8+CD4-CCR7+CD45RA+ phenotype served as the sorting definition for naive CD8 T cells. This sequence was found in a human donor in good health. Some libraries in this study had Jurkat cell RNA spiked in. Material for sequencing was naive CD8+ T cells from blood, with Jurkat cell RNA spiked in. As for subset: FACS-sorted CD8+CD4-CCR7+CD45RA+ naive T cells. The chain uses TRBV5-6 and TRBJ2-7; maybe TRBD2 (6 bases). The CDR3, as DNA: TGTGCCAGCAGCTTGGCCCCCGGGAGAGCCTACGAGCAGTACTTC. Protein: CASSLAPGRAYEQYF. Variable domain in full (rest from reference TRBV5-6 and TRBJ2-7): DAGVTQSPTHLIKTRGQQVTLRCSPKSGHDTVSWYQQALGQGPQFIFQYYEEEERQRGNFPDRFSGHQFPNYSSELNVNALLLGDSALYLCASSLAPGRAYEQYFGPGTRLTVT.